This T cell receptor (beta chain) was sequenced during a study of OX40 agonist ivuxolimab in advanced cancers. The CDR3 sequence is 13 residues long. The germline V gene has CDR1 PRHDT and CDR2 FYEKMQ (reference sequence). Trimming left V 5 bases short and J 7 bases short, with 15 bases between. This clone has only a few counts. Repertoires were generated with immunoSEQ multiplex PCR, while TCRdb's copy carries only in-frame clones and drops some. The sample records about 70,000 clones, over 85% being singletons. The sequencing used CD4+ or CD8+ T cells sorted from blood, collected in a trial of the OX40 agonist ivuxolimab. This sequence joins TRBV13 and TRBJ2-7; the D gene is possibly TRBD2 (6 bases). This TCR was recovered from an adult with an advanced solid tumor such as melanoma, head and neck, liver or kidney cancer. The CDR3 is CASSPWDSREQYF. As DNA, the CDR3 is TGTGCCAGCAGCCCCTGGGACTCAAGGGAGCAGTACTTC.